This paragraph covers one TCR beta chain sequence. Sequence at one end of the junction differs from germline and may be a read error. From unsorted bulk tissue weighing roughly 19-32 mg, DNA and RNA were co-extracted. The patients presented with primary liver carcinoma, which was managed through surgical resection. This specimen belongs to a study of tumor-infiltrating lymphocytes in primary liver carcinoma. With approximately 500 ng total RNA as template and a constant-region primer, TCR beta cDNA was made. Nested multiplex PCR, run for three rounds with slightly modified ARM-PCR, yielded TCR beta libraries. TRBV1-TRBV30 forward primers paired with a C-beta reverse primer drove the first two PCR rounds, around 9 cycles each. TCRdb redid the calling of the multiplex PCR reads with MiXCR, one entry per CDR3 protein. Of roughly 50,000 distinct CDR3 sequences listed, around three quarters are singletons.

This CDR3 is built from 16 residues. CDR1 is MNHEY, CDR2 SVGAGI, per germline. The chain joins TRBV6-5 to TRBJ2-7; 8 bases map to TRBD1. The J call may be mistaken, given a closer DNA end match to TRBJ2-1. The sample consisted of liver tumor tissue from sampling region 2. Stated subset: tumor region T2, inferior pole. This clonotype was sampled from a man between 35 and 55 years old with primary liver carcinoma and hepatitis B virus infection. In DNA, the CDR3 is TGCGCCAGCAGTTACTCGAGAGCGGACAGGGCTGCCGAGCAGTTCTTC. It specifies CASSYSRADRAAEQFF.